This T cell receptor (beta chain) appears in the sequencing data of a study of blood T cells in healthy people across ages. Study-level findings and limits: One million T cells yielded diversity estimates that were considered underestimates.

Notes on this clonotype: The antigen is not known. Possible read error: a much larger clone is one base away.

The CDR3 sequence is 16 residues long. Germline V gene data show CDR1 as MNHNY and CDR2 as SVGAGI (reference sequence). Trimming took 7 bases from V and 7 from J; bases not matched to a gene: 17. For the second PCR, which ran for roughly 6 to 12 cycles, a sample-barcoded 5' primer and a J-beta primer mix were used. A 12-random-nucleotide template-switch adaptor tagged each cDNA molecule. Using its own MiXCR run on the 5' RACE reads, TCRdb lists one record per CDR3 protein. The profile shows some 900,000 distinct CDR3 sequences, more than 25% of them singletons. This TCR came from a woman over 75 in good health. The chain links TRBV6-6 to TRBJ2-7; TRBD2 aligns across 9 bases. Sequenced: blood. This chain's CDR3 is CASTQRGAGGYNEQYF. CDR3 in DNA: TGTGCCAGCACCCAACGAGGAGCGGGGGGCTACAATGAGCAGTACTTC.